This is a list of T cell receptor beta chains from one sample in a study of T cell repertoires in cytomegalovirus infection. For these TCRs, the target antigens are not known. TCRdb redid the calling of the reads with MiXCR, one entry per CDR3 protein. The sample carries 100,000 to 150,000 distinct CDR3 sequences, around 30% recorded once. This material consisted of CD8+ T cells from cultured PBMCs, taken from culture after CMV antigen stimulation. These receptor sequences come from a human donor in good health (CMV status not recorded). Some clones in this sample may be carry-over from other donors' samples. CDR3s include the opening cysteine and the closing phenylalanine or tryptophan. The D gene is left open where the match is weak. Clone size is shown for a subset of rows, as once, few, many or a class of expanded clone.

clone size	V gene	D gene	J gene	CDR3 DNA	CDR3 protein
few	TRBV12-3/TRBV12-4	NA	TRBJ1-1	TGTGCCAGCAGTTTTTCCACCGCCGTAAACAGGGATAACACTGAAGCTTTCTTT	CASSFSTAVNRDNTEAFF
NA	TRBV19	NA	TRBJ2-2	TGTGCCAGTAGGATCGGTCCGGAGCTGTTTTTT	CASRIGPELFF
few	TRBV19	TRBD2	TRBJ2-2	TGTGCCAGTAGTATAATCGCCCTAGCGGAAAACACCGGGGAGCTGTTTTTT	CASSIIALAENTGELFF
NA	TRBV7-9	NA	TRBJ2-7	TGTGCCAGCAGCTTAGTCGGGCGTCGGCGCGGAAACTACGAGCAGTACTTC	CASSLVGRRRGNYEQYF
few	TRBV5-6	NA	TRBJ2-2	TGTGCCAGCAGCTTGGAAGGGTGGCTGAACACCGGGGAGCTGTTTTTT	CASSLEGWLNTGELFF
NA	TRBV5-6	TRBD1	TRBJ1-1	TGTGCCAGCAGCCGGGTCGGGACAGGTTACGGGAACACTGAAGCTTTCTTT	CASSRVGTGYGNTEAFF
NA	TRBV7-9	TRBD1	TRBJ1-4	TGTGCCAGCAGTTATTGGGACAGGAGTAATGAAAAACTGTTTTTT	CASSYWDRSNEKLFF
NA	TRBV6-2/TRBV6-3	NA	TRBJ2-5	TGTGCCAGCAGTTACTCTACTCTAACTCGGGGGGCCGCGGAGACCCAGTACTTC	CASSYSTLTRGAAETQYF
few	TRBV20-1	NA	TRBJ1-1	TGCAGTGCTAGAGTATCCAGGGGAGGCACTGAAGCTTTCTTT	CSARVSRGGTEAFF
few	TRBV7-8	NA	TRBJ2-7	TGTGCCAGCAGCTTACAACCCTTTCTGACAGGGAGGAACGAGCAGTACTTC	CASSLQPFLTGRNEQYF
NA	TRBV15	NA	TRBJ2-7	TGTGCCACCAGCAGAGTCAGGGGGGCCTCCGACGAGCAGTACTTC	CATSRVRGASDEQYF
few	TRBV19	TRBD2	TRBJ2-1	TGTGCCAGTAGCGCACCAACTCCCGTGACTAGCTGGACCTACAATGAGCAGTTCTTC	CASSAPTPVTSWTYNEQFF
NA	TRBV5-1	NA	TRBJ2-3	TGCGCCAGCAGCTTGGTCGGCAGATCTAGCACAGATACGCAGTATTTT	CASSLVGRSSTDTQYF
NA	TRBV5-6	TRBD1	TRBJ2-7	TGTGCCAGCAGCTTGGGCAGGGGGCTAAACGAGCAGTACTTC	CASSLGRGLNEQYF
NA	TRBV2	TRBD2	TRBJ2-2	TGTGCCAGCAGTGAAATACTAGCGGGCCCTTTAGAGACCGGGGAGCTGTTTTTT	CASSEILAGPLETGELFF
few	TRBV7-3	TRBD1	TRBJ2-3	TGTGCCAGCAGCGAAACAGGGGGCGTCGCAGATACGCAGTATTTT	CASSETGGVADTQYF
many	TRBV6-5	NA	TRBJ2-3	TGTGCCAGCAGTTCCTCCTTCTCGAGGCGGACAGATACGCAGTATTTT	CASSSSFSRRTDTQYF
many	TRBV6-1	NA	TRBJ2-7	TGTGCCAGCAGTGAAGGCGGGACACCGACCGGCGAGCAGTACTTC	CASSEGGTPTGEQYF
NA	TRBV29-1	TRBD1	TRBJ1-2	TGCAGCGCCGGAAGACAGGGTGTCTATGGCTACACCTTC	CSAGRQGVYGYTF
many	TRBV6-1	TRBD2	TRBJ2-1	TGTGCCAGCAGCAGAAACCCAACTAGCGGTTGGAATGAGCAGTTCTTC	CASSRNPTSGWNEQFF
few	TRBV12-5	NA	TRBJ1-2	TGTGCTAGTGGTTTGGTTATTGGAGACAGCTACCCTAACTATGGCTACACCTTC	CASGLVIGDSYPNYGYTF
NA	TRBV6-1	NA	TRBJ2-2	TGTGCCAGCAGCGGCCCCAGGGGATACACCGGGGAGCTGTTTTTT	CASSGPRGYTGELFF
few	TRBV11-1	TRBD2	TRBJ2-3	TGTGCCAGCTCCCCAGCGGGGGCCACAGATACGCAGTATTTT	CASSPAGATDTQYF
few	TRBV4-1	NA	TRBJ1-2	TGCGCCAGCAGCCAAGCTGGATTAGGGGCTAACTATGGCTACACCTTC	CASSQAGLGANYGYTF
NA	TRBV6-1	TRBD1	TRBJ1-6	TGTGCCAGCAGTGTGGGACAGGGGATAAATTCACCCCTCCACTTT	CASSVGQGINSPLHF
NA	TRBV12-3/TRBV12-4	TRBD1	TRBJ2-5	TGTGCCAGCAGAGTATCACAGGGGCAAGAGACCCAGTACTTC	CASRVSQGQETQYF
many	TRBV7-9	NA	TRBJ2-7	TGTGCCAGCAGCTTAGCAGCTGGGCAGGGGTCTTCCTCCTACGAGCAGTACTTC	CASSLAAGQGSSSYEQYF
NA	TRBV2	NA	TRBJ2-1	TGTGCCAGCAAGGGGACCCTGCTATACAATGAGCAGTTCTTC	CASKGTLLYNEQFF
NA	TRBV29-1	NA	TRBJ1-1	TGCAGCGTTGCGGGGGGGCAGGGCTCTGAAGCTTTCTTT	CSVAGGQGSEAFF
many	TRBV7-6	NA	TRBJ2-5	TGTGCCAGCAGCTTATTTTCCCCCCGGGGTACCCCCAGGGAATTTGTCTCGCGGGCCCAGTACTTC	CASSLFSPRGTPREFVSRAQYF
few	TRBV7-4	NA	TRBJ1-5	TGTGCCAGCAGCGACAGCGAAGGCCAGCCCCAGCATTTT	CASSDSEGQPQHF
NA	TRBV2	TRBD2	TRBJ2-6	TGTGCCAGCAGGACCCCTAGCGGGGGGGACTCTGGGGCCAACGTCCTGACTTTC	CASRTPSGGDSGANVLTF
NA	TRBV2	TRBD1	TRBJ1-2	TGTGCCAGCAGTGAAGGACAGGGAGGCTATGGCTACACCTTC	CASSEGQGGYGYTF
few	TRBV28	NA	TRBJ1-2	TGTGCCAGCAGTTTTTGGCAGCCCTATGGCTACACCTTC	CASSFWQPYGYTF
NA	TRBV19	NA	TRBJ1-1	TGTGCCAGTAGTCCCGGCAGCGCCCCGTCAATCTACACTGAAGCTTTCTTT	CASSPGSAPSIYTEAFF
many	TRBV23-1	TRBD1	TRBJ2-1	TGCGCCAGCAGTCAGACACAGGGGTTTGACCCCCTCAGCCCCTCTAAGTCCGTTCACAATGAGCAGTTCTTC	CASSQTQGFDPLSPSKSVHNEQFF
NA	TRBV19	NA	TRBJ1-1	TGTGCCAGTATCCTATCTAGGACAGCTAACACTGAAGCTTTCTTT	CASILSRTANTEAFF
few	TRBV10-3	TRBD1	TRBJ2-1	TGTGCCATCGGGACAGGGGGCCTTCTAAGCTCCTACAATGAGCAGTTCTTC	CAIGTGGLLSSYNEQFF
few	TRBV6-2/TRBV6-3	TRBD1	TRBJ2-2	TGTGCCAGCAGTTACCCCTCCGATCGACAGGGGGCAGACACCGGGGAGCTGTTTTTT	CASSYPSDRQGADTGELFF
NA	TRBV7-9	NA	TRBJ1-4	TGTGCCAGCAGCGCGCGGGACCAACTAAAAGAAGGGGGTTTTAATGAAAAACTGTTTTTT	CASSARDQLKEGGFNEKLFF
NA	TRBV10-3	NA	TRBJ1-1	TGTGCCATCAGGGAAGGGACATCGAGTGAAGCTTTCTTT	CAIREGTSSEAFF
few	TRBV6-6	TRBD1	TRBJ1-2	TGTGCCAGCAGTGACTATCGACAGGGATTCTATGGCTACACCTTC	CASSDYRQGFYGYTF
NA	TRBV20-1	NA	TRBJ2-6	TGCAGTGCACCCCCCCCGGGGGCTGGGGCCAACGTCCTGACTTTC	CSAPPPGAGANVLTF
few	TRBV20-1	NA	TRBJ1-5	TGCAGTGCGTACCGGGACAACAATCAGCCCCAGCATTTT	CSAYRDNNQPQHF
few	TRBV12-3/TRBV12-4	NA	TRBJ1-1	TGTGCCAGCGGACCCGGGGGGCTGACTGAAGCTTTCTTT	CASGPGGLTEAFF